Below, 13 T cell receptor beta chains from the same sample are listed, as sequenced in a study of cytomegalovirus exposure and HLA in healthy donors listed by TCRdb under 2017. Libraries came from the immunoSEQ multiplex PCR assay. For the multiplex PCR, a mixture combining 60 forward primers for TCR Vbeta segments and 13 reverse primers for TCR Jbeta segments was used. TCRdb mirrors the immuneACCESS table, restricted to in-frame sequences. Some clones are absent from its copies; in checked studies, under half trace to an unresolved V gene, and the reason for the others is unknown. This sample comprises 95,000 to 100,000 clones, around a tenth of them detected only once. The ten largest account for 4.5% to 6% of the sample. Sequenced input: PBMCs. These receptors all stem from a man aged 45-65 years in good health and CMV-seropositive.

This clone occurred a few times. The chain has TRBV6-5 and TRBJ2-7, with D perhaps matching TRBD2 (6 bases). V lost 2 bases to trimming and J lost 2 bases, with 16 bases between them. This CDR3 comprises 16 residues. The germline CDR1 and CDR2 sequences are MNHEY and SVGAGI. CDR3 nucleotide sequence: TGTGCCAGCAGTTACGGGTTGGCTAGCGCGCCCTACGAGCAGTACTTC. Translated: CASSYGLASAPYEQYF.

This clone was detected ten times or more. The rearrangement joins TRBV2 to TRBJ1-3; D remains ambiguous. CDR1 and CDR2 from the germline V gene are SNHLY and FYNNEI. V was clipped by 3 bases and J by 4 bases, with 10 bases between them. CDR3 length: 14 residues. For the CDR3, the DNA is TGTGCCAGCAGTGACGCAGCGGCGGGAAACACCATATATTTT. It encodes CASSDAAAGNTIYF.

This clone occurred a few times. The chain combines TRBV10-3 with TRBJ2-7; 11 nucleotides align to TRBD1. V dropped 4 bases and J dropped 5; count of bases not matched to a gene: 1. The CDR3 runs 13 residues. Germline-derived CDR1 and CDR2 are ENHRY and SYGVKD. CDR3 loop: CAISGDRGDEQYF. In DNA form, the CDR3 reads TGTGCCATCAGTGGGGACAGGGGGGACGAGCAGTACTTC.

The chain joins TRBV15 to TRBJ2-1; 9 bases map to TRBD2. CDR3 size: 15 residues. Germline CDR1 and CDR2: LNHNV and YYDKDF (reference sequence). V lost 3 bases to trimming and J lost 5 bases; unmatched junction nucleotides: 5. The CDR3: CATSSGLAGNNEQFF. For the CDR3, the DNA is TGTGCCACCAGCAGTGGGCTAGCGGGGAACAATGAGCAGTTCTTC. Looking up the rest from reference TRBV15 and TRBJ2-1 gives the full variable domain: DAMVIQNPRYQVTQFGKPVTLSCSQTLNHNVMYWYQQKSSQAPKLLFHYYDKDFNNEADTPDNFQSRRPNTSFCFLDIRSPGLGDTAMYLCATSSGLAGNNEQFFGPGTRLTVL.

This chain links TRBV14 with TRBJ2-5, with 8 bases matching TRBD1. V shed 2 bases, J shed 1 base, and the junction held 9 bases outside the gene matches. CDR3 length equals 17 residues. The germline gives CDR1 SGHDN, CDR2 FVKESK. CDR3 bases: TGTGCCAGCAGCCAACCCACGGACAGGGCCGCCCAAGAGACCCAGTACTTC. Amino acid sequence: CASSQPTDRAAQETQYF.

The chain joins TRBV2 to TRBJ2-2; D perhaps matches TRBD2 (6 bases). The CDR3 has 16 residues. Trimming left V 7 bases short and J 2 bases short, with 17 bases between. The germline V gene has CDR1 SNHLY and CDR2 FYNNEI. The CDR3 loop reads CASMRGSGINTGELFF. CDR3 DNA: TGTGCCAGCATGAGGGGTAGCGGAATTAACACCGGGGAGCTGTTTTTT.

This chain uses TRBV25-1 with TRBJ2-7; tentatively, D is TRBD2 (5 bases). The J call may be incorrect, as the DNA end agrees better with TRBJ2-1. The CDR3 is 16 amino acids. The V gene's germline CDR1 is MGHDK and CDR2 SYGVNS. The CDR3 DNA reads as TGTGCCAGCAGTGCCAGATCCCGGGGTAGCAAAGACGAGCAGTTCTTC. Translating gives CASSARSRGSKDEQFF.

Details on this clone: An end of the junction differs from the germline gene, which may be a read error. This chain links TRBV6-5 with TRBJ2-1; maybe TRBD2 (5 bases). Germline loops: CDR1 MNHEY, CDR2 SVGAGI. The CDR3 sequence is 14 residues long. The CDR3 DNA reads TGTGCCGGCAGTTCACGGGGAGTGAGGCCATCAGCTTTCTTC. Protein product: CAGSSRGVRPSAFF.

CDR3 in DNA: TGTGCCAGCAGCCTGGAGGGGTACGATTACAATGAGCAGTTCTTC. This gives the protein CASSLEGYDYNEQFF. This sequence joins TRBV5-5 and TRBJ2-1; a possible D gene is TRBD2 (6 bases). The V end lost 4 bases, the J end lost 4 bases, and 15 bases lay between the germline ends. Germline CDR1 reads SGHKS; CDR2 reads YYEKEE (reference sequence). The CDR3 has 15 amino acids.

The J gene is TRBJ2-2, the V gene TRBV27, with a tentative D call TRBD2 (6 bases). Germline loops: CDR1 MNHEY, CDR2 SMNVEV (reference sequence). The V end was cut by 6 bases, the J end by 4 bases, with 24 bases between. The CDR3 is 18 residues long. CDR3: CASSSLGGPAQVTGELFF. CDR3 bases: TGTGCCAGCAGCTCCCTTGGAGGGCCCGCGCAAGTCACCGGGGAGCTGTTTTTT.

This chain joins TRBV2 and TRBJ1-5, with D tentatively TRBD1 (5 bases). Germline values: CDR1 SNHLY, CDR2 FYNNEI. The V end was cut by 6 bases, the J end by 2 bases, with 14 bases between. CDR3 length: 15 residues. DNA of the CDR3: TGTGCCAGCAGCGCCAGGGTCCAGGGCAATCAGCCCCAGCATTTT. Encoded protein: CASSARVQGNQPQHF.

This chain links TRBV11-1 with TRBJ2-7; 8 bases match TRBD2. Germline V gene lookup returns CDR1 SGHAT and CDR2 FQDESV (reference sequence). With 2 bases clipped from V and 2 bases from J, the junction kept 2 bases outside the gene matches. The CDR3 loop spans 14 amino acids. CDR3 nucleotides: TGTGCCAGCAGCTTAATGACTAGCGCCTACGAGCAGTACTTC. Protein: CASSLMTSAYEQYF.

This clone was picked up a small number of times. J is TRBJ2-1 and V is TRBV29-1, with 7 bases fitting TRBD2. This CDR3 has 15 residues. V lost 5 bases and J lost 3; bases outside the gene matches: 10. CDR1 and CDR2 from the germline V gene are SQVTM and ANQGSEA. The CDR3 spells CSVSPASGDYNEQFF. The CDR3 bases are TGCAGCGTTTCTCCGGCTAGCGGAGACTACAATGAGCAGTTCTTC.